This T cell receptor beta chain is from a study of blood T cell repertoires in COVID-19. Assay: immunoSEQ multiplex PCR; the TCRdb copy retains only in-frame clones and omits some. The table records approximately 170,000 clones, roughly four fifths of them present only once. The germline gives CDR1 LNHDA, CDR2 SQIVND (reference sequence). This CDR3 is 14 amino acids long. V dropped 4 bases and J dropped 0 bases, with 7 bases sitting between them. The TCR originated in a woman aged 45-60 years with acute or convalescent COVID-19. The chain has TRBV19 and TRBJ1-5; maybe TRBD1 (5 bases). Sequenced material: peripheral blood. CDR3: CASSSTGSNQPQHF. The CDR3 DNA reads TGTGCCAGTAGTAGCACAGGTAGCAATCAGCCCCAGCATTTT.